This T cell receptor (beta chain) was sequenced for a study of T-cell memory formation after mild COVID-19. Study results and caveats: A second wave expanding day 15 to 37 was CD4+-biased; contracting clones were balanced.

Libraries for TCRalpha and TCRbeta carried sample barcodes and unique molecular identifiers via 5'RACE. TCRdb independently ran MiXCR on the 5' RACE reads; one entry per CDR3 protein. This sample yields roughly 250,000 distinct CDR3 sequences, of which approximately 16% are seen a single time; under 25% belongs to the top ten. V was trimmed by 2 bases and J by 5 bases, leaving 12 bases between them. The CDR3 totals 14 residues. Germline V gene sequence: CDR1 SNHLY, CDR2 FYNNEI. For this clonotype: Its antigen is not known.

This chain connects TRBV2 to TRBJ2-5; D possibly corresponds to TRBD2 (6 bases). The source material was PBMCs or a T cell subset sorted from them (not recorded which). The clonotype comes from a man aged 18 to 29 who had mild COVID-19 (a few samples of this study predate the infection). Cell type and time point are not known. DNA of the CDR3: TGTGCCAGCAGTGAAAATGCGGGGCGGGAGACCCAGTACTTC. It translates to CASSENAGRETQYF.